These 6 T cell receptor beta chains came from one sample sequenced in a study of OX40 agonist ivuxolimab in advanced cancers. The method behind the library was the immunoSEQ multiplex PCR assay. TCRdb took this table from immuneACCESS and kept in-frame rearrangements with V and J called. Such tables lack part of the clones; where checked against another copy, unresolved V genes explain under half of the gap, and the rest is unexplained. The sample contains tens of thousands of clones, over 75% of them found a single time. The ten largest clones take up about 5.5% of the sample. Material: CD4+ or CD8+ T cells sorted from blood, obtained in a trial of the OX40 agonist ivuxolimab. The receptors were sampled from an adult with an advanced solid tumor such as melanoma, head and neck, liver or kidney cancer.

The rearrangement joins TRBV19 to TRBJ1-2, with unresolved D. V lost 0 bases, J lost 2 bases, and 16 bases lay in between. Germline-derived CDR1 and CDR2 are LNHDA and SQIVND (reference sequence). The CDR3 contains 17 residues. The CDR3 spells CASSIDLGRRLNYGYTF. CDR3 sequence (DNA): TGTGCCAGTAGTATAGATCTTGGACGGAGGCTGAACTATGGCTACACCTTC.

The V call is TRBV19, the J call TRBJ2-7; 9 bases are a match to TRBD2. Looked up from germline, CDR1 is LNHDA and CDR2 is SQIVND (reference sequence). V lost 4 bases and J lost 5; bases outside the gene matches: 9. The CDR3 spans 15 residues. Written as DNA, the CDR3 is TGTGCCAGTAGTACCGTAGGGCTAGCGGGAAACGAGCAGTACTTC. Translated, it gives CASSTVGLAGNEQYF.

The J gene is TRBJ1-5, the V gene TRBV12-5; 8 nucleotides align to TRBD1. Germline CDR1 reads LGHNT; CDR2 reads FRNRAP. CDR3 length: 13 residues. The ends lost 4 bases at V and 6 bases at J; junction bases unmatched: 2. CDR3: CASGSDRGQPQHF. In DNA form, the CDR3 reads TGTGCTAGTGGTTCCGACAGGGGTCAGCCCCAGCATTTT.

The chain has TRBV4-2 and TRBJ2-1, with D possibly TRBD2 on 5 matching bases. V lost 0 bases, J lost 9 bases, and 15 bases lay in between. CDR3 size: 15 residues. From germline, CDR1 is LGHNA and CDR2 YNFKEQ. The CDR3 sequence: CASSQEKGARIEQFF. CDR3 sequence (DNA): TGTGCCAGCAGCCAAGAGAAGGGAGCTCGTATTGAGCAGTTCTTC.

The chain carries TRBV7-9 and TRBJ1-2; TRBD1 is a possible D gene (5 bases). Germline lookup yields CDR1 SEHNR and CDR2 FQNEAQ (reference sequence). Trimming took 11 bases from V and 1 from J, leaving 11 bases between them. The CDR3 runs to 12 residues. This CDR3 reads CASGGNNYGYTF. The CDR3 DNA follows: TGTGCCTCTGGGGGGAATAACTATGGCTACACCTTC.

The DNA for the CDR3 is TGTGCCAGCTCGCCGGACCTAAATCAGCCCCAGCATTTT. Protein product: CASSPDLNQPQHF. The chain recombines TRBV18 with TRBJ1-5; D not certain. The germline V and J ends were trimmed by 6 bases and 4 bases, with 10 bases remaining between them. Germline values: CDR1 KGHSH, CDR2 LQKENI. The CDR3 covers 13 residues.